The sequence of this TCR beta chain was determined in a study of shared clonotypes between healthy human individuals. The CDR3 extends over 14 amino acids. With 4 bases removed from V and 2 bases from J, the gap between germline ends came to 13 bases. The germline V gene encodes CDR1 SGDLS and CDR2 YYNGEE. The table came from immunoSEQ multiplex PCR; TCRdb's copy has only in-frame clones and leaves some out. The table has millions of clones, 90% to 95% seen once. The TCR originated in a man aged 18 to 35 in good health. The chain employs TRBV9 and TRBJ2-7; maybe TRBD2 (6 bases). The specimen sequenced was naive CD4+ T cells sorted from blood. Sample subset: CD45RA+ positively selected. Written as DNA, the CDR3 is TGTGCCAGCAGCAGGGGACTGAATACCTACGAGCAGTACTTC. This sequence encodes CASSRGLNTYEQYF. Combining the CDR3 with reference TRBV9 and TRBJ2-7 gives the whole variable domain DSGVTQTPKHLITATGQRVTLRCSPRSGDLSVYWYQQSLDQGLQFLIQYYNGEERAKGNILERFSAQQFPDLHSELNLSSLELGDSALYFCASSRGLNTYEQYFGPGTRLTVT.